This section outlines one T cell receptor beta chain sequence together with its context. Here immunoSEQ multiplex PCR was the method, and the copy in TCRdb shows in-frame clones only, minus some. The sample includes more than 2,000,000 clones, more than 85% of them seen just once. This sample stems from a study of shared clonotypes between healthy human individuals. Each donor was a Caucasian adult residing in Nashville, Tennessee. With 3 bases removed from V and 4 bases from J, the gap between germline ends came to 16 bases. The CDR3 contains 16 residues. Germline V gives CDR1 LNHDA, CDR2 SQIVND (reference sequence).

J is TRBJ2-1 and V is TRBV19, with D perhaps matching TRBD1 (5 bases). The TCR originated in a man aged 18-30 years in good health. Some clones in this sample may be carry-over from other donors' samples. Specimen: naive CD4+ T cells from PBMCs. Subset defined: CD45RA+ positively selected. DNA for the CDR3: TGTGCCAGTAGTATCATCTTTGGGGCAGGTTACAATGAGCAGTTCTTC. Translated: CASSIIFGAGYNEQFF.